Below, 32 T cell receptor beta chains from the same sample are listed, as sequenced in a study of CD8 T cells in ankylosing spondylitis. TCRdb fed the 5' RACE reads into MiXCR, producing one record per CDR3 protein. The sample consists of 250,000 to 400,000 distinct CDR3 sequences, around a tenth of them appearing once. The specimen sequenced was blood, either unsorted or a sorted T cell fraction (not recorded which). The receptors shown here come from a female donor with ankylosing spondylitis or in good health (not recorded which).

This clonotype came up many times. The chain links TRBV7-6 to TRBJ1-3; D ambiguous. The CDR3 totals 13 residues. Germline loops: CDR1 SGHVS, CDR2 FNYEAQ. V was cut by 0 bases and J by 4 bases, with 4 bases left in between. CDR3 residues: CASSLALGNTIYF. CDR3 DNA: TGTGCCAGCAGCTTAGCGCTGGGAAACACCATATATTTT.

Comments on this clonotype: A much larger clone lies a single base off, so this may be a read error. J is TRBJ2-7 and V is TRBV20-1; no reliable D call. Germline V CDR1 and CDR2: DFQATT, SNEGSKA (reference sequence). Deletions cut 0 bases from V and 5 bases from J, with 11 bases between. This CDR3 has 13 residues. The CDR3 protein is CSARDLLGNEQYF. CDR3 coding DNA: TGCAGTGCTAGAGATCTTCTGGGGAACGAGCAGTACTTC.

This chain uses TRBV6-2 or TRBV6-3 with TRBJ2-7; TRBD1 matches at 7 bases. V lost 6 bases and J lost 0; bases outside the gene matches: 2. Per germline, CDR1 MNHEY and CDR2 SVGEGT. This CDR3 has 13 amino acids. In DNA form, the CDR3 reads TGTGCCAGCAGGACAGGGCCCTCCTACGAGCAGTACTTC. Protein: CASRTGPSYEQYF.

Concerning this clonotype: An end of the junction differs from the germline gene, which may be a read error. This chain uses TRBV24-1 with TRBJ2-5; 7 bases are a match to TRBD2. Germline V gives CDR1 KGHDR, CDR2 SFDVKD. The CDR3 covers 14 residues. The CDR3 here is CAISLSGEGETQYF. CDR3 nucleotide sequence: TGTGCCATCAGTCTAAGCGGGGAGGGAGAGACCCAGTACTTC.

This chain connects TRBV18 to TRBJ1-1; possible D gene TRBD1, 5 bases. Per germline, CDR1 KGHSH and CDR2 LQKENI. The CDR3 is 14 residues long. V was cut by 3 bases and J by 7 bases, with 15 bases left in between. Written as DNA, the CDR3 is TGTGCCAGCTCACCCCCAAGCAGGGCAATTGAAGCTTTCTTT. This encodes CASSPPSRAIEAFF.

This clonotype was counted ten times or more. The V gene is TRBV5-1, the J gene TRBJ2-1; weak D call: TRBD1 (6 bases). V was trimmed by 4 bases and J by 6 bases, leaving 11 bases between them. The germline CDR1 and CDR2 sequences are SGHRS and YFSETQ. This CDR3 region has 13 residues. CDR3 in amino acids: CASSRTGTNEQFF. The CDR3 DNA is TGCGCCAGCAGCAGAACAGGGACCAATGAGCAGTTCTTC.

This clonotype has just a few counts. The chain recombines TRBV4-3 with TRBJ1-1; 8 nucleotides agree with TRBD1. The CDR3 sequence is 18 residues long. The V gene end was trimmed by 0 bases and the J gene end by 0 bases; junction bases not matched to a gene: 9. Germline V CDR1 and CDR2: LGHNA, YSLEER. The CDR3 protein is CASSQEVTGAIMNTEAFF. The CDR3 DNA reads TGCGCCAGCAGCCAAGAAGTGACAGGGGCGATAATGAACACTGAAGCTTTCTTT.

This clonotype was counted once. It may be a read error: a sequence one base away is much more abundant. V gene TRBV6-2 or TRBV6-3 combines with J gene TRBJ2-3; tentative D call: TRBD1 (6 bases). Per the germline V gene, CDR1 is MNHEY and CDR2 is SVGEGT. The CDR3 has 13 residues. CDR3 amino acids: CASSWGPGDRQYF. The CDR3 DNA follows: TGTGCCAGCAGTTGGGGACCAGGGGATAGGCAGTATTTT.

This clonotype was picked up a small number of times. V usage is TRBV28 and J usage is TRBJ2-5; 9 nucleotides line up with TRBD1. The CDR3 sequence is 15 residues long. Unmatched junction bases numbered 7, after V lost 5 bases and J lost 3 bases. Germline-derived CDR1 and CDR2 are MDHEN and SYDVKM. The CDR3 here is CASSGPDRGKETQYF. In DNA form, the CDR3 reads TGTGCCAGCAGTGGCCCGGACAGGGGAAAAGAGACCCAGTACTTC. Full variable domain (missing parts from reference TRBV28 and TRBJ2-5): DVKVTQSSRYLVKRTGEKVFLECVQDMDHENMFWYRQDPGLGLRLIYFSYDVKMKEKGDIPEGYSVSREKKERFSLILESASTNQTSMYLCASSGPDRGKETQYFGPGTRLLVL.

This clonotype was counted many times. The chain links TRBV20-1 to TRBJ1-1; 7 bases fit TRBD1. Germline V gene data show CDR1 as DFQATT and CDR2 as SNEGSKA (reference sequence). V gave up 6 bases and J gave up 0 bases; unmatched junction bases: 4. The CDR3 length is 13 residues. The CDR3 nucleotides read TGCAGTGCCCCGGGACAGTTGAACACTGAAGCTTTCTTT. Residues: CSAPGQLNTEAFF.

This clonotype was recorded once. With a much larger clone just one base away, this may be a read error. This chain joins TRBV6-2 or TRBV6-3 and TRBJ1-5, with no clear D. Trimming shortened V by 4 bases and J by 4 bases, and 14 bases separated the two germline ends. This CDR3 has 15 residues. Germline V gene data show CDR1 as MNHEY and CDR2 as SVGEGT. The chain's CDR3 is CASSCDTQLNQPQHF. CDR3 nucleotides: TGTGCCAGCAGTTGTGACACGCAACTTAATCAGCCCCAGCATTTT.

As for this clonotype: One end of the junction is discordant with germline, which a read error may explain. V and J are TRBV28 and TRBJ2-7; D is tentatively TRBD1 or TRBD2 (5 bases each). The CDR3 runs to 13 residues. Germline-derived CDR1 and CDR2 are MDHEN and SYDVKM. The CDR3 here is CASSLVGSGPTTF. Written as DNA, the CDR3 is TGTGCCAGCAGTTTAGTGGGTTCGGGGCCCACCACCTTC.

This clonotype was recorded at least ten times. The CDR3 loop is CASSLAGEKEKLFF. CDR3 bases: TGCGCCAGCAGCTTGGCGGGGGAGAAGGAAAAACTGTTTTTT. J is TRBJ1-4 and V is TRBV5-1; tentative D call: TRBD1 (5 bases). CDR1 and CDR2 (germline): SGHRS, YFSETQ. This CDR3 spans 14 amino acids. V was pared by 0 bases and J by 8 bases, with 11 bases between.

This clonotype was seen ten or more times. The chain couples TRBV11-2 to TRBJ2-3, with TRBD2 matching over 7 bases. Trimming at V came to 3 bases and at J to 14 bases, leaving 11 bases not matched to a gene. The CDR3 loop spans 13 amino acids. CDR1 is SGHAT and CDR2 is FQNNGV in the germline V gene. The CDR3 DNA follows: TGTGCCAGCAGCTTCCAGCGGGGAAACGTTGCGTATTTT. Its protein product is CASSFQRGNVAYF.

This clonotype was seen at least ten times. The chain has TRBV20-1 and TRBJ2-7; unclear D gene. Trimming cost V 1 base and J 0 bases, with 7 bases left between them. In germline, CDR1 is DFQATT, CDR2 SNEGSKA (reference sequence). The CDR3 consists of 13 residues. The CDR3 reads CSARVPGSYEQYF. DNA for the CDR3: TGCAGTGCTAGAGTTCCCGGCTCCTACGAGCAGTACTTC.

This clonotype was detected ten times or more. This chain links TRBV27 with TRBJ2-1; weak D call: TRBD2 (6 bases). Per germline, CDR1 MNHEY and CDR2 SMNVEV (reference sequence). V was trimmed by 2 bases and J by 5 bases, leaving 16 bases between them. CDR3 length: 16 amino acids. DNA of the CDR3: TGTGCCAGCAGTTTACCCCCAGCGGGCCTAAACAATGAGCAGTTCTTC. Amino acid sequence: CASSLPPAGLNNEQFF.

At least ten counts were recorded for this clonotype. V usage is TRBV12-3 or TRBV12-4 and J usage is TRBJ1-6; weak D call: TRBD1 (5 bases). The CDR3 totals 14 residues. Trimming pared 6 bases from V and 9 bases from J, leaving 15 bases between. DNA for the CDR3: TGTGCCAGCAGCCGGGACGGGGTTAGTTCACCCCTCCACTTT. It translates to CASSRDGVSSPLHF.

Many counts were recorded for this clonotype. This chain connects TRBV7-9 to TRBJ1-1; D might be TRBD1 (5 bases). The CDR3 length is 14 residues. CDR1 and CDR2 from the germline V gene are SEHNR and FQNEAQ (reference sequence). Trimming left V 5 bases short and J 1 base short, with 11 bases between. The CDR3 DNA sequence: TGTGCCAGCAGCCGGGGCCAAAAGAACACTGAAGCTTTCTTT. Protein product: CASSRGQKNTEAFF.

The table lists this clonotype with a few counts. This CDR3 reads CASSPIGGEAKNIQYF. As DNA, the CDR3 is TGTGCCAGCTCACCAATCGGGGGCGAAGCCAAAAACATTCAGTACTTC. The chain is built from TRBV18 and TRBJ2-4, with D possibly called TRBD1 or TRBD2 (6 bases each). CDR1 KGHSH and CDR2 LQKENI come from the germline V gene. Trimming removed 2 bases at V and 0 bases at J, with 11 bases between. This CDR3 contains 16 residues.

In its sample, this clonotype was seen many times. V usage is TRBV10-3 and J usage is TRBJ1-4; no clear D. Germline-derived CDR1 and CDR2 are ENHRY and SYGVKD. CDR3 size: 13 residues. The V and J ends lost 0 bases and 7 bases respectively, with 6 bases between them. CDR3 region: CAISESSAEKLFF. Written as DNA, the CDR3 is TGTGCCATCAGTGAGTCTTCAGCTGAAAAACTGTTTTTT.

This clonotype was observed at least ten times. V usage is TRBV5-1 and J usage is TRBJ1-4; D ambiguous. Germline values: CDR1 SGHRS, CDR2 YFSETQ. This CDR3 is built from 19 residues. Between the trimmed V and J ends, which lost 4 bases and 0 bases, there was a span of 22 bases. DNA of the CDR3: TGCGCCAGCAGCCTTTCTGTGGGTGGTAGCCGCTCAACTAATGAAAAACTGTTTTTT. It yields the protein CASSLSVGGSRSTNEKLFF.

This clonotype was picked up many times. The chain is built from TRBV14 and TRBJ1-2; D is uncertain. Germline assignment: CDR1 SGHDN and CDR2 FVKESK. Trimming cost V 3 bases and J 5 bases, with 10 bases left between them. The CDR3 consists of 13 residues. The CDR3 DNA is TGTGCCAGCAGCCAGGCAGGATCATATGGCTACACCTTC. It translates to CASSQAGSYGYTF.

The V call is TRBV6-2 or TRBV6-3, the J call TRBJ1-3; no definite D call. Germline loops: CDR1 MNHEY, CDR2 SVGEGT. The CDR3 runs 12 residues. The V end lost 0 bases, the J end lost 4 bases, and 1 base lay between the germline ends. CDR3 residues: CASSYSGNTIYF. As DNA, the CDR3 is TGTGCCAGCAGTTACTCCGGAAACACCATATATTTT.

This clonotype was seen just once. Just one base apart from a much larger clone, this may be a read error. The rearrangement joins TRBV7-9 to TRBJ2-1; D is ambiguous. The V gene lost 5 bases and the J gene lost 8 bases, with 19 bases spanning the gap. The CDR3 is 15 amino acids. Per the germline V gene, CDR1 is SEHNR and CDR2 is FQNEAQ (reference sequence). The CDR3 spells CASSPRSWSVDEQFF. The CDR3 DNA sequence: TGTGCCAGCAGCCCGAGGAGCTGGAGTGTGGATGAGCAGTTCTTC.

At least ten counts were recorded for this clonotype. CDR3 bases: TGCGCCAGCAGCCAAAGACAGGGGTCAGCCACCGGGGAGCTGTTTTTT. Protein sequence: CASSQRQGSATGELFF. The chain joins TRBV5-1 to TRBJ2-2, with 8 bases identical to TRBD1. The junction had 9 bases not matched to a gene; V was cut back by 4 bases and J by 4 bases. Germline V lookup: CDR1 SGHRS, CDR2 YFSETQ. The CDR3 covers 16 residues.

This clonotype was observed many times. The CDR3 reads CSPVAGSNQPQHF. The CDR3 DNA follows: TGCAGCCCGGTAGCGGGTAGCAATCAGCCCCAGCATTTT. This rearrangement joins TRBV20-1 to TRBJ1-5; no definite D call. The CDR3 has 13 residues. CDR1 and CDR2 from the germline V gene are DFQATT and SNEGSKA (reference sequence).

This clonotype has just a few counts. This sequence joins TRBV28 and TRBJ2-7; 11 bases are shared with TRBD2. The ends lost 8 bases at V and 2 bases at J; junction bases unmatched: 5. Per germline, CDR1 MDHEN and CDR2 SYDVKM. The CDR3 consists of 14 residues. The CDR3 is CASATSGEAYEQYF. DNA for the CDR3: TGTGCCAGCGCGACTAGCGGGGAAGCCTACGAGCAGTACTTC.

This clonotype showed up many times. This sequence joins TRBV5-1 and TRBJ2-3; 11 bases align to TRBD1. The junction had 11 bases not matched to a gene; V was cut back by 5 bases and J by 6 bases. CDR1 and CDR2 from the germline V gene are SGHRS and YFSETQ. CDR3 length equals 16 residues. In DNA form, the CDR3 reads TGCGCCAGCAGAACTACCGGGACAGGGGGTGCGGATACGCAGTATTTT. Its translation is CASRTTGTGGADTQYF.

Ten or more counts support this clonotype. The V call is TRBV28, the J call TRBJ2-7; 12 nucleotides agree with TRBD2. Looked up from germline, CDR1 is MDHEN and CDR2 is SYDVKM. This CDR3 has 14 amino acids. Trimming took 10 bases from V and 7 from J; bases not matched to a gene: 11. The CDR3 is CATRTSGALIEQYF. CDR3 in DNA: TGTGCCACCCGGACTAGCGGGGCTTTGATAGAGCAGTACTTC.

This clonotype was recorded at least ten times. The chain recombines TRBV20-1 with TRBJ2-3; TRBD2 matches 9 bases. The CDR3 extends over 17 amino acids. The J segment lost 2 bases and the V segment lost 5 bases, leaving 14 bases of the junction unmatched. CDR1 is DFQATT and CDR2 is SNEGSKA in the germline V gene (reference sequence). CDR3 coding DNA: TGCAGTGCTGTTAGCCCGACTAGCGGAGCTTACACAGATACGCAGTATTTT. It encodes CSAVSPTSGAYTDTQYF.

In this sample, this clonotype turned up many times. The J gene is TRBJ1-1, the V gene TRBV20-1; D remains ambiguous. CDR1 and CDR2 from the germline V gene are DFQATT and SNEGSKA (reference sequence). This CDR3 has 11 amino acids. V was trimmed by 6 bases and J by 7 bases, leaving 12 bases between them. CDR3 DNA sequence: TGCAGTGCCAGACCTGATTTTGAAGCTTTCTTT. It specifies CSARPDFEAFF.

The chain links TRBV30 to TRBJ2-7, with TRBD1 matching over 7 bases. Trimming at V came to 5 bases and at J to 6 bases, leaving 16 bases not matched to a gene. The germline gives CDR1 GTSNPN, CDR2 SVGIG (reference sequence). This CDR3 comprises 15 residues. For the CDR3, the DNA is TGTGCCTGGGCAAGGGTATTGGACAGGTGGACCGAGCAGTACTTC. This codes for CAWARVLDRWTEQYF.